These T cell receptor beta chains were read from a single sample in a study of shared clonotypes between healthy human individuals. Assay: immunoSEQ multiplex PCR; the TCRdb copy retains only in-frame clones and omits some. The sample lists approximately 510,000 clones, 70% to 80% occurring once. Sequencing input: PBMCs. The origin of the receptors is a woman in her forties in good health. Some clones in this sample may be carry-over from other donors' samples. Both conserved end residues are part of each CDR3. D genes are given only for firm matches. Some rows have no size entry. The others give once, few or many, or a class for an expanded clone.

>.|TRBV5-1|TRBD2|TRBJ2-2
CASSLILAGEAGELFF
TGCGCCAGCAGCCTGATACTAGCGGGAGAGGCCGGGGAGCTGTTTTTT
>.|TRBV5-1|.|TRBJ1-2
CASSLAGQGDGYTF
TGCGCCAGCAGCTTGGCAGGGCAGGGCGATGGCTACACCTTC
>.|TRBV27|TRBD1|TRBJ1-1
CASSLSYGQGLRAFF
TGTGCCAGCAGTTTATCGTACGGACAGGGTTTACGCGCTTTCTTT
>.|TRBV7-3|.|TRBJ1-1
CASSTGMNTEAFF
TGTGCCAGCAGCACTGGGATGAACACTGAAGCTTTCTTT
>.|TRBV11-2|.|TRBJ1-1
CASSKTVRPEAFF
TGTGCCAGCAGCAAGACGGTTCGACCTGAAGCTTTCTTT
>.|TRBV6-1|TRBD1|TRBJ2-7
CASSEAGTAAYEQYF
TGTGCCAGCAGTGAAGCCGGGACAGCAGCCTACGAGCAGTACTTC
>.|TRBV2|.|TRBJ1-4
CASGPMGATNEKLFF
TGTGCCAGCGGCCCTATGGGTGCAACTAATGAAAAACTGTTTTTT
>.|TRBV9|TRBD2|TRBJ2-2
CASSDRRGTSGNTGELFF
TGTGCCAGCAGCGACCGAAGAGGGACTAGCGGGAACACCGGGGAGCTGTTTTTT
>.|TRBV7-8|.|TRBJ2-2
CASTRLGQKNGELFF
TGTGCCAGCACCCGACTTGGACAGAAGAACGGGGAGCTGTTTTTT
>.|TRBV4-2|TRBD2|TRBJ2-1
CASSHVGRGPHPFF
TGTGCCAGCAGCCACGTAGGGAGGGGCCCCCATCCGTTCTTC
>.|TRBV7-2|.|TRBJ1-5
CASSSPGYGSNQPQHF
TGTGCCAGCAGCTCCCCGGGGTACGGTAGCAATCAGCCCCAGCATTTT
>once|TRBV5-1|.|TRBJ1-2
CASSEDLYGYTF
TGCGCCAGCAGTGAGGACCTTTATGGCTACACCTTC
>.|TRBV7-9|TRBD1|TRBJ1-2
CASSSQDLDGTGVNYGYTF
TGTGCCAGCAGCTCTCAGGACTTGGACGGGACAGGGGTCAACTATGGCTACACCTTC
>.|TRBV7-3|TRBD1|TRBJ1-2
CASSLSGTDNYGYTF
TGTGCCAGCAGCCTCTCCGGGACAGACAACTATGGCTACACCTTC
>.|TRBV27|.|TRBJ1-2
CASSSASAWGYTF
TGTGCCAGCAGTTCCGCCTCTGCTTGGGGCTACACCTTC
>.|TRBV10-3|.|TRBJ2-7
CAIRPGGGTYEQYF
TGTGCCATCAGGCCCGGGGGTGGGACCTACGAGCAGTACTTC
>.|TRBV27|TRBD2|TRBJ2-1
CASSPPLAGGSYNEQFF
TGTGCCAGCAGTCCCCCTTTAGCGGGAGGTTCCTACAATGAGCAGTTCTTC
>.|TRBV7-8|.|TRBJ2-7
CASSLEVGLHVPYEQYF
TGTGCCAGCAGCTTAGAGGTCGGTCTTCATGTCCCCTACGAGCAGTACTTC
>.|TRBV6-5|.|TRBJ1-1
CASSYPGVNTEAFF
TGTGCCAGCAGTTACCCGGGGGTGAACACTGAAGCTTTCTTT
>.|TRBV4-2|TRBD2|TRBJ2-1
CASSQDWLAGENEQFF
TGTGCCAGCAGCCAAGATTGGCTAGCGGGAGAGAATGAGCAGTTCTTC
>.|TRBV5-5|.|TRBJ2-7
CASNKNYAAEQYF
TGTGCCAGCAACAAAAACTATGCGGCCGAGCAGTACTTC
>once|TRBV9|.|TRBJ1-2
CASSVELTVGGNYGYTF
TGTGCCAGCAGCGTAGAGTTAACCGTTGGGGGCAACTATGGCTACACCTTC
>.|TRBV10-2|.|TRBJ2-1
CASSAGGRRYNEQFF
TGCGCCAGCAGCGCCGGGGGCCGCCGATACAATGAGCAGTTCTTC
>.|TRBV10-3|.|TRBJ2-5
CAISGEETQYF
TGTGCCATCAGTGGTGAAGAGACCCAGTACTTC
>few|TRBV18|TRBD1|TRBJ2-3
CASSPKDRGYTDTQYF
TGTGCCAGCTCACCAAAAGACAGGGGGTACACAGATACGCAGTATTTT
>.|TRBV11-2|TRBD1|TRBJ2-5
CASRRYRGSQETQYF
TGTGCCAGCAGACGATACAGGGGGAGCCAAGAGACCCAGTACTTC
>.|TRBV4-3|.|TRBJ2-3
CASSQDSESPDTQYF
TGCGCCAGCAGCCAAGATAGCGAGTCGCCCGATACGCAGTATTTT
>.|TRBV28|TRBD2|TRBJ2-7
CASSFSGSSPYEQYF
TGTGCCAGCAGTTTTAGCGGGAGCTCCCCCTACGAGCAGTACTTC
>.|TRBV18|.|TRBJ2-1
CASSPLSRWTGFRTSEPYNEQFF
TGTGCCAGCTCACCACTCTCCCGCTGGACAGGGTTTCGCACTAGCGAGCCCTACAATGAGCAGTTCTTC
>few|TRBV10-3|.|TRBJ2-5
CAISDTGVETQYF
TGTGCCATCAGTGATACGGGAGTAGAGACCCAGTACTTC
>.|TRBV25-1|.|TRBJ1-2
CASIGVGYGYTF
TGTGCCAGCATTGGGGTAGGCTATGGCTACACCTTC
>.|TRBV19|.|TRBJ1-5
CASSIGQKIQPQHF
TGTGCCAGTAGTATTGGACAGAAAATACAGCCCCAGCATTTT
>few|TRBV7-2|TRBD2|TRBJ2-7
CASSLTSGSYEQYF
TGTGCCAGCAGCTTAACTAGCGGGAGCTACGAGCAGTACTTC
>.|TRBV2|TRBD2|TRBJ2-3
CASSVRGGSTDTQYF
TGTGCCAGCAGCGTTCGGGGGGGTAGCACAGATACGCAGTATTTT
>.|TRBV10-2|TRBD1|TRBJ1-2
CASSGRDRGRSGGYGYTF
TGCGCCAGCAGTGGAAGGGACAGGGGGCGCAGTGGGGGATATGGCTACACCTTC
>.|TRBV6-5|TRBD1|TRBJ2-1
CATRTGVGNEQFF
TGTGCCACCCGGACAGGGGTCGGTAATGAGCAGTTCTTC
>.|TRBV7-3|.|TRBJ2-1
CASSLGGDAAGEQFF
TGTGCCAGCAGCTTAGGTGGAGATGCGGCGGGTGAGCAGTTCTTC
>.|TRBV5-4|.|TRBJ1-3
CASSLAGGSFSGNTIYF
TGTGCCAGCAGCTTGGCCGGCGGCAGCTTCTCTGGAAACACCATATATTTT
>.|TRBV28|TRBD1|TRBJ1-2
CASSTGQGLIRPYGYTF
TGTGCCAGCAGTACCGGACAGGGTCTAATCCGGCCATATGGCTACACCTTC
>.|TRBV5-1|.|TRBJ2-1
CASSLEGDLYNEQFF
TGCGCCAGCAGCTTGGAGGGCGACCTCTACAATGAGCAGTTCTTC
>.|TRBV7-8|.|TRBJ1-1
CASSLEGRTEAFF
TGTGCCAGCAGCTTAGAGGGGAGGACTGAAGCTTTCTTT
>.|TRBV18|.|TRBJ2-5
CASSPRPGPETQYF
TGTGCCAGCTCACCACGTCCAGGGCCAGAGACCCAGTACTTC
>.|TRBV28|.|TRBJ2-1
CASIQRGSYNEQFF
TGTGCCAGCATTCAAAGGGGGTCCTACAATGAGCAGTTCTTC
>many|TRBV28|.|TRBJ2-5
CASSLVGGDETQYF
TGTGCCAGCAGTTTAGTAGGGGGGGATGAGACCCAGTACTTC
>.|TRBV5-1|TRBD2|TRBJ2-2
CASSELSGRTGELFF
TGCGCCAGCAGCGAACTAAGCGGGAGAACTGGGGAGCTGTTTTTT
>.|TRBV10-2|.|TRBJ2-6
CASSEWVTGANVLTF
TGCGCCAGCAGTGAATGGGTGACCGGGGCCAACGTCCTGACTTTC
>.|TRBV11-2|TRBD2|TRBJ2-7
CASSFVDSGRALNYEQYF
TGTGCCAGCAGCTTCGTAGACAGCGGGAGGGCTTTGAACTACGAGCAGTACTTC
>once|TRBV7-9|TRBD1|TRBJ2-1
CASSSDRVFNDEQFF
TGTGCCAGCAGCTCCGACAGGGTGTTTAACGATGAGCAGTTCTTC
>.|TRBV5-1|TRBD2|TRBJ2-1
CASREASGSGDEQFF
TGCGCGAGCAGAGAAGCTAGCGGGAGTGGCGATGAGCAGTTCTTC
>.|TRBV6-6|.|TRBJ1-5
CASSYGQDQPQHF
TGTGCCAGCAGTTACGGGCAGGACCAGCCCCAGCATTTT
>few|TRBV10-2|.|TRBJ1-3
CASSAPEPFGNTIYF
TGCGCCAGCAGTGCTCCAGAACCCTTTGGAAACACCATATATTTT
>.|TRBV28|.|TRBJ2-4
CASSYGGEENIQYF
TGTGCCAGCAGTTATGGGGGAGAGGAAAACATTCAGTACTTC
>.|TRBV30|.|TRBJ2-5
CAWSVLSGETQYF
TGTGCCTGGAGTGTACTGAGTGGGGAGACCCAGTACTTC
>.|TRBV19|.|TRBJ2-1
CASSRQVSEQFF
TGTGCCAGTAGTAGACAAGTCAGTGAGCAGTTCTTC
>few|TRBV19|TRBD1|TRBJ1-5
CASSISQGQLQPQHF
TGTGCCAGTAGTATATCTCAGGGACAGTTGCAGCCCCAGCATTTT
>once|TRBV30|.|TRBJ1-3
CAWSVPLGGNSGNTIYF
TGTGCCTGGAGTGTACCCCTCGGGGGAAACTCTGGAAACACCATATATTTT
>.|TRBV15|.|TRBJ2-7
CATSRVNAHEQYF
TGTGCCACCAGCAGAGTAAATGCGCACGAGCAGTACTTC
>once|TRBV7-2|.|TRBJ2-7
CASSTHGGPLYEQYF
TGTGCCAGCAGCACCCACGGGGGACCCCTCTACGAGCAGTACTTC